Below are 21 T cell receptor beta chains sequenced from a single sample in a study of shared clonotypes between healthy human individuals. Assay used: immunoSEQ multiplex PCR; TCRdb lists only in-frame clones, some missing. The data show a few million clones, with around 90% seen just once and more than 0.35% held by the top ten. Sequencing was done on a sample of naive CD4+ T cells from PBMCs. Subset noted: CD45RA+ positively selected. The receptors here all came from a man in his late teens or twenties in good health. Some clones in this sample may be carry-over from other donors' samples.

V and J are TRBV2 and TRBJ1-3, with D hard to call. V was shortened by 0 bases and J by 2 bases, with 8 bases between the two germline ends. Germline CDR1 is SNHLY and CDR2 is FYNNEI. The CDR3 runs to 15 residues. The CDR3 DNA is TGTGCCAGCAGTGAAGCGCGGGGAGCTGGAAACACCATATATTTT. It specifies CASSEARGAGNTIYF.

The chain links TRBV5-1 to TRBJ2-5, with a tentative D call TRBD2 (6 bases). The V gene lost 4 bases and the J gene lost 1 base, with 17 bases spanning the gap. The CDR3 length is 16 residues. Germline CDR1 reads SGHRS; CDR2 reads YFSETQ. CDR3 protein: CASSLAGMGSQETQYF. CDR3 sequence (DNA): TGCGCCAGCAGCCTGGCGGGGATGGGGTCCCAAGAGACCCAGTACTTC. Based on the CDR3 plus reference TRBV5-1 and TRBJ2-5, the full variable domain is KAGVTQTPRYLIKTRGQQVTLSCSPISGHRSVSWYQQTPGQGLQFLFEYFSETQRNKGNFPGRFSGRQFSNSRSEMNVSTLELGDSALYLCASSLAGMGSQETQYFGPGTRLLVL.

A remark on this clone: The sample carries other DNA sequences with the same CDR3. The rearrangement uses TRBV28 and TRBJ2-7, with 9 nucleotides matching TRBD1. With V trimmed by 5 bases and J by 0 bases, 5 bases remained unmatched. Germline values: CDR1 MDHEN, CDR2 SYDVKM. This CDR3 spans 15 amino acids. CDR3 coding DNA: TGTGCCAGCAGTCCGGGACAGGGTTACTCCTACGAGCAGTACTTC. Protein sequence: CASSPGQGYSYEQYF.

This clone was seen a single time. The V gene is TRBV28, the J gene TRBJ1-5, with D possibly being TRBD1 (6 bases). The CDR3 covers 15 residues. The germline V gene has CDR1 MDHEN and CDR2 SYDVKM. Deletions cut 5 bases from V and 4 bases from J, with 15 bases between. In DNA, the CDR3 is TGTGCCAGCAGTCTTCCCCAGGGGAGGAATCAGCCCCAGCATTTT. Translated, it gives CASSLPQGRNQPQHF.

The chain carries TRBV6-4 and TRBJ2-3; a weak D match, TRBD2 (6 bases). CDR3 length equals 16 residues. V was clipped by 5 bases and J by 2 bases, with 17 bases between them. From germline, CDR1 is MRHNA and CDR2 SNTAGT. The CDR3 reads CASSQNVGGVTDTQYF. CDR3 coding DNA: TGTGCCAGCAGTCAAAACGTTGGCGGGGTCACAGATACGCAGTATTTT.

In regard to this clone: Other DNA sequences within the sample encode an identical CDR3. The V gene is TRBV7-2, the J gene TRBJ1-3; tentative D call: TRBD1 (5 bases). The CDR3 covers 14 residues. The V end was cut by 5 bases, the J end by 0 bases, with 8 bases between. Germline V gene sequence: CDR1 SGHTA, CDR2 FQGNSA. DNA for the CDR3: TGTGCCAGCAGCCTGGGGGGCTCTGGAAACACCATATATTTT. Translated, it gives CASSLGGSGNTIYF.

The chain uses TRBV10-2 and TRBJ2-4; TRBD2 agrees at 7 bases. The CDR3 contains 15 residues. Germline CDR1 reads WSHSY; CDR2 reads SAAADI. With V trimmed by 7 bases and J by 0 bases, 6 bases remained unmatched. The CDR3 loop is CASMGGGLAKNIQYF. CDR3 DNA: TGCGCCAGCATGGGGGGGGGACTAGCCAAAAACATTCAGTACTTC.

The gene calls are TRBV19 and TRBJ1-5; 8 nucleotides line up with TRBD1. V dropped 6 bases and J dropped 6; count of bases not matched to a gene: 7. This CDR3 comprises 14 residues. Germline CDR1 is LNHDA and CDR2 is SQIVND (reference sequence). The CDR3 DNA sequence: TGTGCCAGTAGGAGACAGGGGAGGGGTCAGCCCCAGCATTTT. As protein: CASRRQGRGQPQHF.

This chain joins TRBV25-1 and TRBJ2-3, with 9 bases identical to TRBD2. The CDR3 is 17 residues long. The V gene end was trimmed by 1 base and the J gene end by 3 bases; junction bases not matched to a gene: 8. The germline V gene encodes CDR1 MGHDK and CDR2 SYGVNS. As DNA, the CDR3 is TGTGCCAGCAGTGAATCTCTAGCGGGAAGTGGGACAGATACGCAGTATTTT. Translated: CASSESLAGSGTDTQYF.

Comment on this clone: Other DNA sequences in the same sample also yield this CDR3. CDR3 in amino acids: CASSLSQITEAFF. The CDR3 DNA reads TGTGCCAGCAGCTTATCACAGATCACTGAAGCTTTCTTT. The genes are TRBV7-9 and TRBJ1-1; no definite D call. CDR1 is SEHNR and CDR2 is FQNEAQ in the germline V gene (reference sequence). V was pared by 2 bases and J by 4 bases, with 8 bases between. CDR3 size: 13 residues.

V is TRBV11-2 and J is TRBJ1-1; maybe TRBD1 (6 bases). V lost 4 bases to trimming and J lost 1 base, with 13 bases between them. The CDR3 is 15 amino acids. Germline assignment: CDR1 SGHAT and CDR2 FQNNGV. CDR3 in amino acids: CASSSRGESNTEAFF. The CDR3 coding sequence is TGTGCCAGCAGCTCGAGGGGGGAGTCGAACACTGAAGCTTTCTTT. The whole variable domain, remainder taken from reference TRBV11-2 and TRBJ1-1, is EAGVAQSPRYKIIEKRQSVAFWCNPISGHATLYWYQQILGQGPKLLIQFQNNGVVDDSQLPKDRFSAERLKGVDSTLKIQPAKLEDSAVYLCASSSRGESNTEAFFGQGTRLTVV.

CDR3: CASSGIGGLRTEAFF. The CDR3 coding sequence is TGTGCCAGCAGCGGAATCGGAGGTTTACGCACTGAAGCTTTCTTT. The chain uses TRBV5-4 and TRBJ1-1; D ambiguous. CDR1 and CDR2 (germline): SGHNT, YYREEE (reference sequence). CDR3 length equals 15 residues. V lost 4 bases, J lost 4 bases, and 17 bases lay in between.

The chain has TRBV28 and TRBJ1-1, with a weak D call TRBD1 (5 bases). V shed 8 bases and J shed 6 bases, with 16 bases lying between them. There are 13 residues in the CDR3. Germline V lookup: CDR1 MDHEN, CDR2 SYDVKM. The CDR3 region is CASFLPDSAEAFF. The CDR3 coding sequence is TGTGCCAGCTTTTTACCCGACAGTGCTGAAGCTTTCTTT.

J is TRBJ2-5 and V is TRBV18, with a weak D call TRBD2 (6 bases). CDR3 length equals 17 residues. Trimming pared 4 bases from V and 2 bases from J, leaving 20 bases between. The V gene's germline CDR1 is KGHSH and CDR2 LQKENI. CDR3 protein: CASSLIRGLGIQETQYF. CDR3 in DNA: TGTGCCAGCTCACTGATCCGGGGACTCGGCATTCAAGAGACCCAGTACTTC.

For this clone: In the same sample, other DNA sequences code for this CDR3. V usage is TRBV5-1 and J usage is TRBJ2-1; 7 bases match TRBD2. The CDR3 contains 15 residues. Per the germline V gene, CDR1 is SGHRS and CDR2 is YFSETQ. The junction had 7 bases not matched to a gene; V was cut back by 2 bases and J by 5 bases. CDR3: CASSFGLADHNEQFF. The CDR3 DNA reads TGCGCCAGCAGCTTCGGCCTAGCGGACCACAATGAGCAGTTCTTC.

Concerning this clone itself: Other DNA sequences in this specimen translate into the identical CDR3. The V gene is TRBV6-5, the J gene TRBJ1-2, with 11 positions matching TRBD1. V gave up 0 bases and J gave up 8 bases; unmatched junction bases: 5. This CDR3 region has 15 residues. Germline V gives CDR1 MNHEY, CDR2 SVGAGI. The CDR3 protein is CASSYSGQGAGGYTF. CDR3 DNA: TGTGCCAGCAGTTACTCTGGACAGGGGGCGGGAGGCTACACCTTC.

V gene TRBV7-2 combines with J gene TRBJ1-2, with D unclear. CDR1 SGHTA and CDR2 FQGNSA come from the germline V gene. The length of the CDR3 is 14 residues. V was pared by 2 bases and J by 8 bases, with 15 bases between. The chain's CDR3 is CASSLLLQPKGYTF. The CDR3 DNA follows: TGTGCCAGCAGCTTACTACTCCAACCGAAGGGCTACACCTTC. The full variable domain, completed using reference TRBV7-2 and TRBJ1-2, is GAGVSQSPSNKVTEKGKDVELRCDPISGHTALYWYRQSLGQGLEFLIYFQGNSAPDKSGLPSDRFSAERTGGSVSTLTIQRTQQEDSAVYLCASSLLLQPKGYTFGSGTRLTVV.

This clone was detected only a few times. The rearrangement joins TRBV14 to TRBJ1-1; D is possibly TRBD1 (6 bases). Trimming stripped 1 base from V and 1 base from J, with 19 bases between. The CDR3 contains 18 residues. Per germline, CDR1 SGHDN and CDR2 FVKESK. Written as DNA, the CDR3 is TGTGCCAGCAGCCAAGCTCCTGACGGGACACCTAGGAACACTGAAGCTTTCTTT. It translates to CASSQAPDGTPRNTEAFF.

The rearrangement joins TRBV6-5 to TRBJ2-7; D is uncertain. The CDR3 is 14 residues long. Germline CDR1 and CDR2: MNHEY and SVGAGI. V lost 0 bases and J 6 bases, leaving 12 bases between the germline ends. The CDR3 nucleotides are TGTGCCAGCAGTTACTCGGGTAGAACGGGCGAGCAGTACTTC. This encodes CASSYSGRTGEQYF.

The V and J genes are TRBV27 and TRBJ1-1; D is ambiguous. V lost 11 bases, J lost 0 bases, and 16 bases lay in between. CDR3 length: 14 residues. Germline CDR1 reads MNHEY; CDR2 reads SMNVEV (reference sequence). DNA for the CDR3: TGTGCCCCCTTTCCCCAGCGAATGAACACTGAAGCTTTCTTT. The encoded protein is CAPFPQRMNTEAFF.

Concerning this clone: The same CDR3 is also encoded by other DNA sequences in this sample. The chain employs TRBV27 and TRBJ1-1, with D maybe TRBD1 (6 bases). The germline V and J ends were trimmed by 2 bases and 1 base, with 8 bases remaining between them. The germline V gene has CDR1 MNHEY and CDR2 SMNVEV (reference sequence). The length of the CDR3 is 14 residues. The CDR3 loop reads CASSLRGGNTEAFF. As DNA, the CDR3 is TGTGCCAGCAGTTTAAGGGGGGGGAACACTGAAGCTTTCTTT.